Listed below are T cell receptor beta chains from one sample, sequenced in a study of cytomegalovirus exposure and HLA in healthy donors. Using immunoSEQ multiplex PCR, the repertoire was profiled, and TCRdb retains in-frame clones only, with some absent. The profile shows roughly 200,000 clones, around 80% of them singletons. Sequenced material: PBMCs. The receptors were sampled from a woman between 55 and 75 years old in good health and CMV-seropositive. Each CDR3 is given with its conserved first and last residue. A D gene is named only where the DNA matches it firmly. Clone size is not always given. Where it is, it says once, few, many or a class for expanded clones.

D gene | J gene | V gene | clone size | CDR3 DNA | CDR3 protein
TRBD1 | TRBJ2-7 | TRBV15 | NA | TGTGCCACCAGCAGAGCGGGGACAGGCAGATCCTACGAGCAGTACTTC | CATSRAGTGRSYEQYF
TRBD1 | TRBJ1-2 | TRBV7-9 | NA | TGTGCCAGCAGCCTCCAGGGGGCGCGGGGCTACACCTTC | CASSLQGARGYTF
TRBD2 | TRBJ2-1 | TRBV5-1 | NA | TGCGCCAGCAGCTTGGTTTCGGGGGGGGAGAACAATGAGCAGTTCTTC | CASSLVSGGENNEQFF
NA | TRBJ1-4 | TRBV4-1 | NA | TGCGCCAGCAGCGCTTATACCGGGACTTTAACCGAAAAACTGTTTTTT | CASSAYTGTLTEKLFF
TRBD2 | TRBJ2-7 | TRBV5-1 | NA | TGCGCCAGCAGCTTGGGAGGGACTAGCGGGAGGTTCCCTCCTCCCCGGCCCTCCTACGAGCAGTACTTC | CASSLGGTSGRFPPPRPSYEQYF
TRBD2 | TRBJ2-5 | TRBV30 | NA | TGTGCCTCACGACTAGCGGGAAGTGTCGAGACCCAGTACTTC | CASRLAGSVETQYF
NA | TRBJ1-5 | TRBV11-2 | NA | TGTGCCAGCAGCTTAGACCCGAGGCAGCCCCAGCATTTT | CASSLDPRQPQHF
NA | TRBJ2-5 | TRBV5-1 | NA | TGCGCCAGCAGCTTGACATCTAGCCGCCAAGAGACCCAGTACTTC | CASSLTSSRQETQYF
TRBD1 | TRBJ1-3 | TRBV5-4 | NA | TGTGCCAGCAGCCCCGGGACAGGACCCTCTGGAAACACCATATATTTT | CASSPGTGPSGNTIYF
NA | TRBJ2-5 | TRBV30 | NA | TGTGCCTGGAGTGTACCAGGTGGGGCCACTCAAGAGACCCAGTACTTC | CAWSVPGGATQETQYF
TRBD1 | TRBJ1-5 | TRBV19 | NA | TGTGCCAGTAGTCCCACAGGGGCCAATCAGCCCCAGCATTTT | CASSPTGANQPQHF
NA | TRBJ2-5 | TRBV6-6 | NA | TGTGCCACGCAGCGTCCCGGGGAGACCCAGTACTTC | CATQRPGETQYF
TRBD1 | TRBJ2-7 | TRBV7-2 | NA | TGTGCCAGCAGCTCCCCTCTCGGGACAGGGGCCCACGAGCAGTACTTC | CASSSPLGTGAHEQYF
NA | TRBJ1-6 | TRBV4-1 | NA | TGCGCCAGCAGCCGGGCTTATAATTCACCCCTCCACTTT | CASSRAYNSPLHF
TRBD1 | TRBJ1-3 | TRBV30 | NA | TGTGCCTGGAGTGTCGACAGGGGTCGAAACACCATATATTTT | CAWSVDRGRNTIYF
TRBD1 | TRBJ1-2 | TRBV9 | NA | TGTGCCAGCAGCGTTGACAGGGGAATGAACAACTATGGCTACACCTTC | CASSVDRGMNNYGYTF
TRBD1 | TRBJ2-7 | TRBV10-3 | few | TGTGCCATCACCCATGGGACAGCCTCCTACGAGCAGTACTTC | CAITHGTASYEQYF
NA | TRBJ1-1 | TRBV7-6 | few | TGTGCCAGCAGCTTAGTTCAGGGCCGTGGAGCTTTCTTT | CASSLVQGRGAFF
TRBD1 | TRBJ2-1 | TRBV7-9 | NA | TGTGCCAGCAGCCAAGGACAGGGTCGGCACAATGAGCAGTTCTTC | CASSQGQGRHNEQFF
NA | TRBJ1-4 | TRBV6-6 | NA | TGTGCCAGCAGTTACTCGTGGGGGAGGGAGGATGAAAAACTGTTTTTT | CASSYSWGREDEKLFF
NA | TRBJ2-7 | TRBV4-2 | NA | TGTGCCAGCAGCCAAGATATCAGCTACGAGCAGTACTTC | CASSQDISYEQYF
NA | TRBJ2-7 | TRBV28 | NA | TGTGCCACACTAGAGTTGGGGGGAGGTTACGAGCAGTACTTC | CATLELGGGYEQYF
NA | TRBJ2-1 | TRBV6-5 | once | TGTGCCAGCAGTTACATGAGTTCCTACAATGAGCAGTTCTTC | CASSYMSSYNEQFF
TRBD2 | TRBJ2-1 | TRBV6-6 | NA | TGTGCCAGCAGTTACCGGGGGGGGGCGGACGGCAATGAGCAGTTCTTC | CASSYRGGADGNEQFF
TRBD1 | TRBJ1-1 | TRBV6-5 | few | TGTGCCAGCAGTTACAGGCGGGACAGGATGGACACTGAAGCTTTCTTT | CASSYRRDRMDTEAFF
NA | TRBJ1-1 | TRBV9 | NA | TGTGCCAGCAGCGTAGTCGGTTGGAACACTGAAGCTTTCTTT | CASSVVGWNTEAFF
TRBD1 | TRBJ1-4 | TRBV30 | NA | TGTGCCTGGAGTGTGGGACAGGGTTACGAAAAACTGTTTTTT | CAWSVGQGYEKLFF
TRBD2 | TRBJ2-1 | TRBV2 | NA | TGTGCCAGCAGGGAAGAGGGGACTAGCCTCGGTGAGCAGTTCTTC | CASREEGTSLGEQFF
TRBD1 | TRBJ1-4 | TRBV5-1 | NA | TGCGCCAGCAGCTTGGGAGACAGGGGAACTAATGAAAAACTGTTTTTT | CASSLGDRGTNEKLFF
TRBD1 | TRBJ1-2 | TRBV5-6 | NA | TGTGCCAGCAGCCTTGACCCCCGGGACAGGGGAGGCTATGGCTACACCTTC | CASSLDPRDRGGYGYTF
TRBD1 | TRBJ2-2 | TRBV25-1 | NA | TGTGCCAGCAGTGATTTATACAGGGGTCCCGGGGAGCTGTTTTTT | CASSDLYRGPGELFF
TRBD1 | TRBJ2-7 | TRBV28 | NA | TGTGCCAGCAGTTTATGGGGACAGGGGGAGGGCGAGCAGTACTTC | CASSLWGQGEGEQYF
TRBD1 | TRBJ1-4 | TRBV5-6 | NA | TGTGCCAGCAGCTTGGGGACAGGGGGCATAGAGGATGAAAAACTGTTTTTT | CASSLGTGGIEDEKLFF
TRBD2 | TRBJ2-7 | TRBV27 | few | TGTGCCAGCAGTTCCCCGGGACTAGGGGTCTACGAGCAGTACTTC | CASSSPGLGVYEQYF
TRBD1 | TRBJ1-2 | TRBV5-1 | NA | TGCGCCAGCAGCTTCGGGGACAGGAATAACTATGGCTACACCTTC | CASSFGDRNNYGYTF
NA | TRBJ1-2 | TRBV4-2 | NA | TGTGCCAGCAGCCAAGAAGGAGGGTTGGTTAACTATGGCTACACCTTC | CASSQEGGLVNYGYTF
TRBD1 | TRBJ1-2 | TRBV5-1 | NA | TGCGCCAGCAGCGCGACAGGGTTGGGAGGCTACACCTTC | CASSATGLGGYTF
NA | TRBJ2-3 | TRBV7-2 | NA | TGTGCCAGCAGCTTAGCAAGGGGGAGCACAGATACGCAGTATTTT | CASSLARGSTDTQYF
NA | TRBJ2-7 | TRBV21-1 | NA | TGTGCCAGCATGAACGGTGGTTACGAGCAGTACTTC | CASMNGGYEQYF
TRBD1 | TRBJ2-6 | TRBV19 | few | TGTGCCAGTAGTATAAGCAATATAGGGTGGGGGACAGGGGCTGGGGCCAACGTCCTGACTTTC | CASSISNIGWGTGAGANVLTF
TRBD2 | TRBJ2-1 | TRBV6-5 | NA | TGTGCCAGCAGTTACCGCGGGAGGGTGAACAATGAGCAGTTCTTC | CASSYRGRVNNEQFF
TRBD1 | TRBJ1-5 | TRBV27 | NA | TGTGCCAGCAGTCGGACAGGGGGCGCGGGTCAGCCCCAGCATTTT | CASSRTGGAGQPQHF
NA | TRBJ1-4 | TRBV18 | NA | TGTGCCAGCTCACCACGAACGGGGGAGAATGAAAAACTGTTTTTT | CASSPRTGENEKLFF